Presented here are 10 T cell receptor beta chains from one specimen sequenced in a study of blood T cells in healthy people across ages. The authors ran a second PCR of 7 to 11 cycles using a sample-barcoded 5' primer and a J-beta primer mix. TCRdb called the 5' RACE reads again in MiXCR, with one record for every CDR3 protein. Among 1.5 million to 2 million distinct CDR3 sequences listed, approximately 32% were seen once. The specimen sequenced was blood. These receptors originate from a woman aged 30 to 39 in good health.

This chain uses TRBV20-1 with TRBJ2-3, with D maybe TRBD2 (6 bases). The germline CDR1 and CDR2 sequences are DFQATT and SNEGSKA (reference sequence). The CDR3 covers 16 residues. DNA for the CDR3: TGCAGGGGTTTGGTGGGAGGAACCTCGAGCACAGATACGCAGTATTTT. It specifies CRGLVGGTSSTDTQYF.

This clonotype was counted a few times. This chain links TRBV29-1 with TRBJ1-4, with TRBD1 matching over 7 bases. This CDR3 region has 12 residues. Germline V gene data show CDR1 as SQVTM and CDR2 as ANQGSEA. The J segment lost 6 bases and the V segment lost 8 bases, leaving 6 bases of the junction unmatched. CDR3 nucleotide sequence: TGCAGCTTCAGGGGGAATGATGAAAAACTGTTTTTT. Translation gives CSFRGNDEKLFF.

This clonotype has more than one count but fewer than ten. This chain joins TRBV19 and TRBJ2-2, with TRBD2 matching over 7 bases. Trimming took 6 bases from V and 1 from J; bases not matched to a gene: 5. The CDR3 extends over 15 amino acids. Germline CDR1 is LNHDA and CDR2 is SQIVND (reference sequence). In DNA form, the CDR3 reads TGTGCCAGTAGACGAAGCGGGGAGAACACCGGGGAGCTGTTTTTT. This encodes CASRRSGENTGELFF.

The gene calls are TRBV3-1 and TRBJ1-1, with TRBD1 matching over 9 bases. Unmatched junction bases numbered 4, after V lost 2 bases and J lost 3 bases. This CDR3 has 15 residues. Germline values: CDR1 LGHDT, CDR2 YNNKEL (reference sequence). The CDR3 DNA reads as TGTGCCAGCAGCCAACGGGACAGGGATCACACTGAAGCTTTCTTT. Protein sequence: CASSQRDRDHTEAFF.

The rearrangement links TRBV7-6 to TRBJ2-3; 7 bases align to TRBD2. The trim removed 4 bases at V and 8 bases at J, leaving 12 bases unmatched. Germline values: CDR1 SGHVS, CDR2 FNYEAQ. The CDR3 extends over 15 amino acids. The CDR3 here is CASSWGSGGESTQYF. CDR3 bases: TGTGCCAGCAGCTGGGGGTCGGGGGGAGAGAGTACGCAGTATTTT.

This clonotype was counted a few times. The V gene is TRBV10-3, the J gene TRBJ2-1; 9 bases fit TRBD2. In germline, CDR1 is ENHRY, CDR2 SYGVKD. The CDR3 is made up of 13 amino acids. V shed 9 bases and J 6 bases; nucleotides not matched to a gene: 6. CDR3 bases: TGTGCCATTCAGGCGGGGGGGGGCAATGAGCAGTTCTTC. Translation: CAIQAGGGNEQFF.

This clonotype came up a few times. V gene TRBV5-1 combines with J gene TRBJ1-1, with D perhaps TRBD1 (5 bases). The germline V gene encodes CDR1 SGHRS and CDR2 YFSETQ. V was clipped by 1 base and J by 6 bases, with 19 bases between them. CDR3 length: 16 amino acids. The CDR3 is CASSLMGGFTKAEAFF. DNA for the CDR3: TGCGCCAGCAGCTTGATGGGGGGGTTCACGAAGGCTGAAGCTTTCTTT. The variable domain in full, with the rest retrieved from reference TRBV5-1 and TRBJ1-1, is KAGVTQTPRYLIKTRGQQVTLSCSPISGHRSVSWYQQTPGQGLQFLFEYFSETQRNKGNFPGRFSGRQFSNSRSEMNVSTLELGDSALYLCASSLMGGFTKAEAFFGQGTRLTVV.

The rearrangement links TRBV20-1 to TRBJ2-3, with 8 bases fitting TRBD2. V was pared by 3 bases and J by 2 bases, with 7 bases of the junction left unmatched. CDR3 size: 15 residues. The germline V gene encodes CDR1 DFQATT and CDR2 SNEGSKA (reference sequence). In nucleotides, the CDR3 is TGCAGTGCTAGTTCGGCTAGCGGGTCCACAGATACGCAGTATTTT. It translates to CSASSASGSTDTQYF.

This clonotype was observed a handful of times. The rearrangement links TRBV27 to TRBJ1-2, with 7 bases identical to TRBD1. Germline CDR1 reads MNHEY; CDR2 reads SMNVEV (reference sequence). V trimming: 4 bases; J trimming: 3 bases; junction bases outside the gene matches: 17. This CDR3 is 18 amino acids long. CDR3 sequence reads: CASSSREGAGGVYYGYTF. DNA for the CDR3: TGTGCCAGCAGTTCCCGAGAGGGTGCAGGGGGGGTCTACTATGGCTACACCTTC.

V is TRBV13 and J is TRBJ1-2; the match to TRBD1 covers 8 bases. J gave up 5 bases and V 6 bases, and 8 bases lay outside the gene matches. The CDR3 consists of 14 residues. CDR1 and CDR2 from the germline V gene are PRHDT and FYEKMQ (reference sequence). In DNA, the CDR3 is TGTGCCAGCAGAGAGGGACAGGCGCCTTATGGCTACACCTTC. This gives the protein CASREGQAPYGYTF.